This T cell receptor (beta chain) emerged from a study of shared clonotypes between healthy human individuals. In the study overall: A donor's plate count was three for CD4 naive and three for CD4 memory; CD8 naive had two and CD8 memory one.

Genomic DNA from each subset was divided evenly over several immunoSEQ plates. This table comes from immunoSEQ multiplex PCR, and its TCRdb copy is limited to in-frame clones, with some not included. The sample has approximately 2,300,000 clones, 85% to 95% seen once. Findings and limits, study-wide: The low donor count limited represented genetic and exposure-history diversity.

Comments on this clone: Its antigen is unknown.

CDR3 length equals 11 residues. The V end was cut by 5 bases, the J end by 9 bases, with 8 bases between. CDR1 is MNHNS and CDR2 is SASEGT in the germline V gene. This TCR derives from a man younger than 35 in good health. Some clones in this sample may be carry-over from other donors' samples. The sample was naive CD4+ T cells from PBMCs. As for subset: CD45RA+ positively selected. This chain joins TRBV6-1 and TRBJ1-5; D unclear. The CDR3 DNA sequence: TGTGCCAGCAGTTCCCAACGGCCCCAGCATTTT. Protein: CASSSQRPQHF.